The T cell receptor beta chain described here comes from a study of blood T cell repertoires in COVID-19. Assay used: immunoSEQ multiplex PCR; TCRdb lists only in-frame clones, some missing. This sample has 35,000 or so clones, with roughly nine tenths found just once. The CDR3 contains 15 residues. Germline CDR1 ENHRY, CDR2 SYGVKD. V was trimmed by 11 bases and J by 0 bases, leaving 16 bases between them. The V gene is TRBV10-3, the J gene TRBJ1-4; a possible D gene is TRBD1 (6 bases). The sequencing sample was made of peripheral blood. The receptor's source is a human donor in a cohort sampled during active COVID-19. The CDR3 spells CASRGGPSTNEKLFF. The CDR3 DNA sequence: TGTGCCTCGAGGGGGGGCCCCTCAACTAATGAAAAACTGTTTTTT.